Shown below are 12 T cell receptor beta chains from a single sample sequenced in a study of identical twins' blood T cells. TCRdb re-derived calls from the 5' RACE reads in MiXCR, one entry per CDR3 protein. The top ten clones hold 5.5% to 6.5% of a sample with 350,000 to 450,000 distinct CDR3 sequences, about 28% of them seen once. Sample: PBMCs. These TCRs come from a woman aged 18-49 years in good health.

This clonotype came up a few times. The chain couples TRBV7-2 to TRBJ2-3, with D hard to call. V shed 3 bases and J shed 1 base, with 11 bases lying between them. The CDR3 is 15 amino acids. Germline V CDR1 and CDR2: SGHTA, FQGNSA. The CDR3 bases are TGTGCCAGCAGCTTGATGGCGAGTGGCACAGATACGCAGTATTTT. Amino acid sequence: CASSLMASGTDTQYF.

The table lists this clonotype with a few counts. This sequence joins TRBV12-3 or TRBV12-4 and TRBJ1-3; the match to TRBD1 covers 8 bases. V lost 6 bases to trimming and J lost 0 bases; unmatched junction nucleotides: 7. The CDR3 is made up of 16 amino acids. CDR3 protein: CASSRWTGLSGNTIYF. The CDR3 DNA is TGTGCCAGCAGCCGCTGGACAGGGCTCTCTGGAAACACCATATATTTT.

This clonotype was counted only a few times. One junction end does not reproduce the germline sequence, and a read error may be involved. The J gene is TRBJ2-2, the V gene TRBV7-2, with D perhaps TRBD2 (5 bases). CDR1 and CDR2 from the germline V gene are SGHTA and FQGNSA. The CDR3 has 11 residues. For the CDR3, the DNA is TGTGCCAGCAGCCTCTCCGGGGAGCGGTTTTTT. Amino acids: CASSLSGERFF.

J is TRBJ1-1 and V is TRBV4-3; 7 nucleotides agree with TRBD1. The germline gives CDR1 LGHNA, CDR2 YSLEER. The length of the CDR3 is 15 residues. J gave up 4 bases and V 0 bases, and 5 bases lay outside the gene matches. CDR3 sequence: CASSQDPTGSTEAFF. DNA of the CDR3: TGCGCCAGCAGCCAAGACCCGACAGGGAGCACTGAAGCTTTCTTT.

The rearrangement uses TRBV5-5 and TRBJ2-1; D possibly corresponds to TRBD1 (5 bases). Germline lookup yields CDR1 SGHKS and CDR2 YYEKEE (reference sequence). The CDR3 runs to 18 residues. Trimming pared 1 base from V and 0 bases from J, leaving 17 bases between. This CDR3 reads CASSLRSFVQGSYNEQFF. The CDR3 nucleotides are TGTGCCAGCAGCTTGAGGTCGTTTGTTCAGGGCTCCTACAATGAGCAGTTCTTC.

The gene calls are TRBV18 and TRBJ1-3, with D unclear. The germline CDR1 and CDR2 sequences are KGHSH and LQKENI. The CDR3 extends over 17 amino acids. The V gene lost 3 bases and the J gene lost 0 bases, with 15 bases spanning the gap. The CDR3, as DNA: TGTGCCAGCTCACCCGAAGGCACCCGGATCTCTGGAAACACCATATATTTT. Translation gives CASSPEGTRISGNTIYF.

The CDR3 loop reads CASSQEGGLEAFF. Here the CDR3 DNA reads TGTGCCAGCAGCCAAGAGGGAGGTTTGGAAGCTTTCTTT. V gene TRBV3-1 combines with J gene TRBJ1-1; D unclear. V dropped 0 bases and J dropped 8 bases, with 10 bases sitting between them. This CDR3 is 13 amino acids long. Germline V lookup: CDR1 LGHDT, CDR2 YNNKEL (reference sequence).

V is TRBV9 and J is TRBJ2-1; TRBD1 matches 9 bases. Germline CDR1 reads SGDLS; CDR2 reads YYNGEE. The CDR3 runs 14 residues. V was pared by 10 bases and J by 9 bases, with 14 bases of the junction left unmatched. The CDR3 region is CASSRSGQGFEQFF. The CDR3 nucleotides are TGTGCCTCATCACGTTCCGGACAGGGGTTTGAGCAGTTCTTC.

In this sample, this clonotype turned up a few times. The chain uses TRBV9 and TRBJ1-4; D might be TRBD1 (5 bases). The CDR3 is 14 residues long. CDR1 is SGDLS, CDR2 YYNGEE, per germline. Trimming removed 0 bases at V and 7 bases at J, with 10 bases between. The CDR3 loop is CASSVEAGTEKLFF. CDR3 nucleotides: TGTGCCAGCAGCGTAGAGGCAGGGACTGAAAAACTGTTTTTT.

There are a few counts of this clonotype. The V and J genes are TRBV9 and TRBJ2-1; no definite D call. Trimming cost V 4 bases and J 7 bases, with 12 bases left between them. CDR1 is SGDLS and CDR2 is YYNGEE in the germline V gene. CDR3 length: 13 amino acids. Here the CDR3 reads CASSPLQQNEQFF. In DNA form, the CDR3 reads TGTGCCAGCAGCCCCCTTCAACAGAATGAGCAGTTCTTC. The whole variable domain, remainder taken from reference TRBV9 and TRBJ2-1, is DSGVTQTPKHLITATGQRVTLRCSPRSGDLSVYWYQQSLDQGLQFLIQYYNGEERAKGNILERFSAQQFPDLHSELNLSSLELGDSALYFCASSPLQQNEQFFGPGTRLTVL.

The chain couples TRBV20-1 to TRBJ1-1, with a tentative D call TRBD1 (6 bases). Trimming left V 7 bases short and J 4 bases short, with 19 bases between. Germline CDR1 reads DFQATT; CDR2 reads SNEGSKA (reference sequence). This CDR3 is 14 amino acids long. The CDR3 protein is CSVGAWGLGTEAFF. The CDR3 DNA is TGCAGTGTTGGGGCGTGGGGGCTTGGCACTGAAGCTTTCTTT.

The V gene is TRBV5-1, the J gene TRBJ1-1; no firm D call. The CDR3 has 13 amino acids. V was trimmed by 0 bases and J by 9 bases, leaving 12 bases between them. Germline V lookup: CDR1 SGHRS, CDR2 YFSETQ. As DNA, the CDR3 is TGCGCCAGCAGCTTGGCCGGGCGTTCTCAAGCTTTCTTT. It specifies CASSLAGRSQAFF.